This T cell receptor beta chain was sequenced during a study of shared clonotypes between healthy human individuals. Study outcomes and limitations: Non-shared clonotypes showed lower generation probabilities than clonotypes common to all four donors.

Trimming cost V 0 bases and J 0 bases, with 6 bases left between them. Germline V CDR1 and CDR2: MNHNY, SVGAGI (reference sequence). The CDR3 sequence is 14 residues long. Assay: immunoSEQ multiplex PCR; the TCRdb copy retains only in-frame clones and omits some. The table lists about 2,500,000 clones, approximately 92% of them singletons. Notes on this clone: Its antigen is unidentified.

The chain uses TRBV6-6 and TRBJ2-7; no reliable D call. This sequence originates from a man between 18 and 29 years old in good health. What was sequenced was naive CD4+ T cells sorted from blood. Subset described: CD45RA+ positively selected. The CDR3 DNA reads TGTGCCAGCAGTTACTCGAGCCTCTCCTACGAGCAGTACTTC. Protein: CASSYSSLSYEQYF.